This TCR beta chain is drawn from a study of OX40 agonist ivuxolimab in advanced cancers. CDR3 length equals 14 residues. V lost 4 bases, J lost 3 bases, and 12 bases lay in between. CDR1 SGHDN and CDR2 FVKESK come from the germline V gene. Using immunoSEQ multiplex PCR, the repertoire was profiled, and TCRdb retains in-frame clones only, with some absent. The sample lists 60,000 to 75,000 clones, about 90% occurring once. For this clone: Antigen unknown.

Findings of the study overall: Partly responding patients at 0.1-3.0 mg/kg showed some of the smallest clonal expansion. Not determined was the antigen specificity of the expanded peripheral T cells. Relative to CD4+ cells, CD8+ T cells on average had more expanded clones.

V and J are TRBV14 and TRBJ2-5; D may correspond to TRBD1 or TRBD2 (5 bases each). This specimen was CD4+ or CD8+ T cells sorted from blood, taken in a trial of the OX40 agonist ivuxolimab. This receptor was identified in an adult with an advanced solid tumor such as melanoma, head and neck, liver or kidney cancer. The CDR3 DNA reads TGTGCCAGCAGCCTGGGACCGACCGAAGAGACCCAGTACTTC. Translated, it gives CASSLGPTEETQYF.